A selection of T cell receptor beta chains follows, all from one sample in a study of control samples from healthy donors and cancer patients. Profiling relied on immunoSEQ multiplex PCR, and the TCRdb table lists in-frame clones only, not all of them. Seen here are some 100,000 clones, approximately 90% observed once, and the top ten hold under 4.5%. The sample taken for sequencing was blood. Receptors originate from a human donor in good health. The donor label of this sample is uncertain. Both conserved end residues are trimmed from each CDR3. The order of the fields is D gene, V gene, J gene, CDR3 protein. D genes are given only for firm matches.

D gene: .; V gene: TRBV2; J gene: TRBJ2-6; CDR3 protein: ASGVSVNSGANVLT
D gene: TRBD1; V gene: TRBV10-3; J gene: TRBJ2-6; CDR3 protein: AISDSPGQGITGANVLT
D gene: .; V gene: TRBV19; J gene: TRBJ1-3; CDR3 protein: ASTTAPLHSGNTIY
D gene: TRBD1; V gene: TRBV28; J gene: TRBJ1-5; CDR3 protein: ASGTGGVQPQH
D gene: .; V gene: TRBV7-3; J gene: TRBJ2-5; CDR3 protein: ASSLTGEETQY
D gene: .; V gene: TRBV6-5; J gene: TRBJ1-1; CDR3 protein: ASRRGVNTEAF
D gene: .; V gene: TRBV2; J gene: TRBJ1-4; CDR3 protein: ASSETPATNEKLF
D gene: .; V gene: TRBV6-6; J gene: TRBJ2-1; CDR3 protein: ASSRQGPSSYNEQF
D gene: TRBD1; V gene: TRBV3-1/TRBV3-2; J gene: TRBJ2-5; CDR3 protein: ASSQERMAGGVTQY
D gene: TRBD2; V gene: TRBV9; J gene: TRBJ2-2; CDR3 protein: ASRRGDTGELF
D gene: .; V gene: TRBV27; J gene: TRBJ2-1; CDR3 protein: ASTLQYNSYNEQF
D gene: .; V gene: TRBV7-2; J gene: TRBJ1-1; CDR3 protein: ASTTGVGTEAF
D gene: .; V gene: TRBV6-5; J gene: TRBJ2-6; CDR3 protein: ATQGRTSGANVLT
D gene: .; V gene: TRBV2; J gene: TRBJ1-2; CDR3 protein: ASNEGRSQGYT
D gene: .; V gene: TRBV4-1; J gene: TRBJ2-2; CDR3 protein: ASSDRGRRGDTGELF
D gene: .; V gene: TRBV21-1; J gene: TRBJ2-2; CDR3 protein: ASTIGGLNTGELF
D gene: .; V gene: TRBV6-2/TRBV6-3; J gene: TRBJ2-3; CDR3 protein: ASSRQPSTDTQY
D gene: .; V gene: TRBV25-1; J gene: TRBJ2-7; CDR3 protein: ASSAQIPAGSYEQY
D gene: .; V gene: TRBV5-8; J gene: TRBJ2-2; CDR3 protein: ASSAGVWENTGELF
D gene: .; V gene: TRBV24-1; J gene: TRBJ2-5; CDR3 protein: ATSDLLEGLETQY
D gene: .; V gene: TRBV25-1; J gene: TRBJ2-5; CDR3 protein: ASSESGQETQY
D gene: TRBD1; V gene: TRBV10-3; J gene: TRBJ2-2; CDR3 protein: AILSTGGTGELF
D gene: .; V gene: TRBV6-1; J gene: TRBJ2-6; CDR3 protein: ASSESARGANVLT
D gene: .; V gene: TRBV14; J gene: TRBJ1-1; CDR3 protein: ASSRARGGTEAF
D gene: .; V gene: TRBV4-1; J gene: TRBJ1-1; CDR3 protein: ASSQFLGAVNTEAF
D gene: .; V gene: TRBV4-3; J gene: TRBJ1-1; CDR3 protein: ASSQGASAVEAF
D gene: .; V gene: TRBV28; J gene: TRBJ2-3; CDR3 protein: ASSARGPAGPTDTQY
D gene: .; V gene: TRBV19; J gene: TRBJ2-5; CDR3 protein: ASSSSASGFETQY
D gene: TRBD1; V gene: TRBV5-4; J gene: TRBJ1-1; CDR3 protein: ASRPGTAKAEAF
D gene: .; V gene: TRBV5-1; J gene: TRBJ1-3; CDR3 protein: ASSAFGNTIY
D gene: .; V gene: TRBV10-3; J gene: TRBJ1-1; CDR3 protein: ATLEGVNTEAF
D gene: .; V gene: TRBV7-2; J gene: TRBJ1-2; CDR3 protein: ASSAYISYGYT
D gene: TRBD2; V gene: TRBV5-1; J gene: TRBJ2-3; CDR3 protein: ASSLALADTDTQY
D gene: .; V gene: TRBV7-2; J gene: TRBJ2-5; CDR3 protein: ASSRGPTGATETQY
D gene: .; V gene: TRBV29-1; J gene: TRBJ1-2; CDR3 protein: SVVGADLGYGYT
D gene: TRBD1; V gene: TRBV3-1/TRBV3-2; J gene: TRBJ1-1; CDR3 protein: ASSQDAPGQLRYTEAF
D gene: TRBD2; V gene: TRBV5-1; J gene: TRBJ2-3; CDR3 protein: ASTSPPGGSTDTQY
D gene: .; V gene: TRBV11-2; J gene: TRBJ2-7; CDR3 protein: ASSLIRWGPLAYEQY
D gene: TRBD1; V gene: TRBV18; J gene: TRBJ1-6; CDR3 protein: ASSLGQASNSPLH
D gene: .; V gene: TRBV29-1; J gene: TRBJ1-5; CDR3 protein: SVGGPSNQPQH
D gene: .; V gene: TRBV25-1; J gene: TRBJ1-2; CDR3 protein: ASSEWNQIYGYT
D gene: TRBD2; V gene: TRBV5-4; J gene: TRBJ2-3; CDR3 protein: ASSSGGAVDTQY
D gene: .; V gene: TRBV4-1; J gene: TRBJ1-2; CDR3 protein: ASSQEQGDGYT
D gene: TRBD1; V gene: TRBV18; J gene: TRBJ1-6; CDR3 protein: ASSPQGTDNSPLH
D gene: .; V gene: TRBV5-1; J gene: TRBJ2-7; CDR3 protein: ASSLAQEVHEQY
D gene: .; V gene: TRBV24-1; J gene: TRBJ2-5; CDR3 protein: ATSDFTSGTAETQY
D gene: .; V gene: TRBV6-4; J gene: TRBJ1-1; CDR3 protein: ASSELRGTEAF
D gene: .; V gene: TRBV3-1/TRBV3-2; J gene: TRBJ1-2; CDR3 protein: ASSLGGNGYT